These 5 T cell receptor beta chains share one sample of origin, sequenced in a study of T cells in Graves' hyperthyroidism and ophthalmopathy. TCR beta CDR3 regions were amplified from RNA. A first-round RT-PCR of the TCR CDR3 used the HTBI primer set. TCRdb independently ran MiXCR on the multiplex PCR reads; one entry per CDR3 protein. The top ten hold less than 3.5% of the sample, which has approximately 620,000 distinct CDR3 sequences, roughly 15% seen once. The sequenced sample consisted of blood. The origin of the receptors is a woman aged 40 to 50 with Graves' ophthalmopathy.

This clonotype was seen ten or more times. The J gene is TRBJ2-7, the V gene TRBV28; 7 nucleotides line up with TRBD2. Trimming at V came to 6 bases and at J to 3 bases, leaving 8 bases not matched to a gene. Germline V lookup: CDR1 MDHEN, CDR2 SYDVKM. The CDR3 is 14 residues long. The CDR3 nucleotides are TGTGCCAGCAGCCCGGGGGGAGTTATCTACGAGCAGTACTTC. This gives the protein CASSPGGVIYEQYF.

This clonotype was seen many times. The V gene is TRBV2, the J gene TRBJ1-4; D gene unclear. This CDR3 has 11 residues. Germline V gene lookup returns CDR1 SNHLY and CDR2 FYNNEI. V was pared by 7 bases and J by 7 bases, with 7 bases between. CDR3 coding DNA: TGTGCCAGCAATTTAGCTGAAAAACTGTTTTTT. Amino acid sequence: CASNLAEKLFF.

The chain recombines TRBV20-1 with TRBJ1-2; D gene uncertain. Germline CDR1 is DFQATT and CDR2 is SNEGSKA (reference sequence). The length of the CDR3 is 11 residues. Trimming left V 4 bases short and J 6 bases short, with 9 bases between. The CDR3 reads CSAILRNGYTF. CDR3 bases: TGCAGTGCTATATTGCGAAATGGCTACACCTTC.

The chain couples TRBV5-8 to TRBJ2-5, with D perhaps TRBD1 (5 bases). V lost 4 bases and J lost 2, with 21 bases in between. Germline CDR1 reads SGHTS; CDR2 reads YDEGEE. This CDR3 is built from 17 residues. The CDR3 coding sequence is TGTGCCAGCAGCCGACCTTGGGGCTTGGGGCTACAAGAGACCCAGTACTTC. This translates into CASSRPWGLGLQETQYF.

The V and J genes are TRBV6-1 and TRBJ2-5; weak D call: TRBD2 (6 bases). The CDR3 spans 15 residues. Trimming removed 2 bases at V and 7 bases at J, with 17 bases between. The germline gives CDR1 MNHNS, CDR2 SASEGT. CDR3 sequence (DNA): TGTGCCAGCAGTGAATCCGGGACTCCTTGGGGGACCCAGTACTTC. Translating gives CASSESGTPWGTQYF.